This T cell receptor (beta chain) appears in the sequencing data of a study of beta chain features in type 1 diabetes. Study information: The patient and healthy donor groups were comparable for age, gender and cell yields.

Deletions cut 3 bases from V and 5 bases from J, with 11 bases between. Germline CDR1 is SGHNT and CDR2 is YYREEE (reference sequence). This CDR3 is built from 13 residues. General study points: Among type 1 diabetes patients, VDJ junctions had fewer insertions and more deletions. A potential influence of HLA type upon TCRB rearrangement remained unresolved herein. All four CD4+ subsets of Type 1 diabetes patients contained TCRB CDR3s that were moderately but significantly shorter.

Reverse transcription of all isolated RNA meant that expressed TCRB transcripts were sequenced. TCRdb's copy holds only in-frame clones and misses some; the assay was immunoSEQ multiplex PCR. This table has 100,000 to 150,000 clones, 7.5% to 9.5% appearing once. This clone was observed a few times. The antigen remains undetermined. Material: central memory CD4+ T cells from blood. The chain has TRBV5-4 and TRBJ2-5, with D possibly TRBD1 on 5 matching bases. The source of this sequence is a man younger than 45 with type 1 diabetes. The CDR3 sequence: CASSSQGFETQYF. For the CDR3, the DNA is TGTGCCAGCAGCTCCCAGGGCTTTGAGACCCAGTACTTC.